The 30 T cell receptor beta chains reported below all come from one sample, sequenced in a study of control samples from healthy donors and cancer patients. Assay used: immunoSEQ multiplex PCR; TCRdb lists only in-frame clones, some missing. The table shows 76,000 or so clones, with roughly 89% occurring only once. The sample comprised PBMCs. The receptor source for this set is a woman between 45 and 65 years old with colorectal cancer.

This clone was observed a handful of times. The J gene is TRBJ2-5, the V gene TRBV6-2 or TRBV6-3, with D tentatively TRBD2 (5 bases). Germline lookup yields CDR1 MNHEY and CDR2 SVGEGT. The CDR3 is 16 amino acids. Trimming pared 2 bases from V and 1 base from J, leaving 14 bases between. The CDR3 protein is CASSYGSGIAQETQYF. CDR3 nucleotides: TGTGCCAGCAGTTACGGATCGGGGATCGCCCAAGAGACCCAGTACTTC.

The CDR3 here is CASSRGHADTQYF. CDR3 DNA sequence: TGTGCCAGCAGCAGGGGGCACGCGGATACGCAGTATTTT. This chain uses TRBV9 with TRBJ2-3; 7 positions match TRBD1. V trimming: 4 bases; J trimming: 6 bases; junction bases outside the gene matches: 5. CDR1 is SGDLS, CDR2 YYNGEE, per germline. CDR3 size: 13 residues.

This chain links TRBV10-2 with TRBJ1-1, with D possibly being TRBD1 (5 bases). The germline V gene encodes CDR1 WSHSY and CDR2 SAAADI. The CDR3 spans 14 residues. The V end lost 8 bases, the J end lost 1 base, and 14 bases lay between the germline ends. This CDR3 is CASGSGGENTEAFF. The CDR3 DNA reads as TGCGCCAGCGGGAGTGGGGGGGAGAACACTGAAGCTTTCTTT.

The CDR3 loop reads CASSLNLDQETQYF. CDR3 nucleotide sequence: TGTGCCAGCAGCTTAAATCTGGACCAAGAGACCCAGTACTTC. The chain joins TRBV7-2 to TRBJ2-5; D call uncertain. V was shortened by 2 bases and J by 0 bases, with 7 bases between the two germline ends. Germline V gene sequence: CDR1 SGHTA, CDR2 FQGNSA. The CDR3 sequence is 14 residues long. The entire variable domain, with the rest obtained from reference TRBV7-2 and TRBJ2-5, is as follows: GAGVSQSPSNKVTEKGKDVELRCDPISGHTALYWYRQSLGQGLEFLIYFQGNSAPDKSGLPSDRFSAERTGGSVSTLTIQRTQQEDSAVYLCASSLNLDQETQYFGPGTRLLVL.

This chain joins TRBV20-1 and TRBJ2-7; 7 positions match TRBD2. V shed 3 bases, J shed 0 bases, and the junction held 5 bases outside the gene matches. The germline V gene has CDR1 DFQATT and CDR2 SNEGSKA (reference sequence). CDR3 length equals 14 residues. CDR3 protein: CSASNGGSSYEQYV. CDR3 DNA: TGCAGTGCTAGTAACGGGGGGAGCTCCTACGAGCAGTACGTC.

This clone has only a few counts. The rearrangement links TRBV20-1 to TRBJ2-5, with D possibly matching TRBD2 (6 bases). The CDR3 is 15 residues long. Germline loops: CDR1 DFQATT, CDR2 SNEGSKA (reference sequence). V lost 3 bases and J 4 bases, leaving 18 bases between the germline ends. This chain's CDR3 is CSASRRRGVGETQYF. The CDR3 bases are TGCAGTGCTAGTCGGCGGAGGGGAGTCGGAGAGACCCAGTACTTC.

V is TRBV6-5 and J is TRBJ1-5; 9 nucleotides line up with TRBD1. Trimming took 6 bases from V and 6 from J; bases not matched to a gene: 6. Germline CDR1 reads MNHEY; CDR2 reads SVGAGI. This CDR3 region has 14 residues. The CDR3 here is CASRPDRGAQPQHF. CDR3 nucleotide sequence: TGTGCCAGCAGACCAGACAGGGGGGCTCAGCCCCAGCATTTT.

In this sample, this clone turned up once. The V and J genes are TRBV6-5 and TRBJ1-2; 9 nucleotides agree with TRBD1. The trim removed 7 bases at V and 4 bases at J, leaving 7 bases unmatched. Per germline, CDR1 MNHEY and CDR2 SVGAGI. This CDR3 region has 14 residues. CDR3 bases: TGTGCCAGCACCCCGGGACAGGGAGCCTATGGCTACACCTTC. Translated, it gives CASTPGQGAYGYTF.

V gene TRBV28 combines with J gene TRBJ1-5; no definite D call. Germline loops: CDR1 MDHEN, CDR2 SYDVKM. The ends were cut back, 3 bases at V and 0 bases at J, with 15 bases in the middle. CDR3 length equals 17 residues. This chain's CDR3 is CASSFPDEADSNQPQHF. CDR3 DNA sequence: TGTGCCAGCAGTTTCCCTGATGAGGCTGATAGCAATCAGCCCCAGCATTTT.

This sequence joins TRBV6-2 or TRBV6-3 and TRBJ2-2, with TRBD2 as a possible D gene (6 bases). This CDR3 is built from 17 residues. The V end was cut by 4 bases, the J end by 3 bases, with 18 bases between. Germline V lookup: CDR1 MNHEY, CDR2 SVGEGT. The CDR3: CASSWSRRDSYTGELFF. The CDR3 coding sequence is TGTGCCAGCAGTTGGAGCCGCCGGGACTCATACACCGGGGAGCTGTTTTTT.

The rearrangement joins TRBV30 to TRBJ1-6; D is perhaps TRBD1 (6 bases). The V gene's germline CDR1 is GTSNPN and CDR2 SVGIG (reference sequence). The CDR3 runs to 17 residues. The germline V and J ends were trimmed by 5 bases and 0 bases, with 17 bases remaining between them. CDR3 sequence reads: CAWATRQVTSYNSPLHF. Written as DNA, the CDR3 is TGTGCCTGGGCCACACGACAGGTTACCTCCTATAATTCACCCCTCCACTTT.

The table lists this clone with a few counts. The J gene is TRBJ1-2, the V gene TRBV27, with a possible D match to TRBD1 (5 bases). Trimming shortened V by 2 bases and J by 4 bases, and 11 bases separated the two germline ends. The CDR3 loop spans 14 amino acids. In germline, CDR1 is MNHEY, CDR2 SMNVEV (reference sequence). The CDR3 protein is CASSLVGGSYGYTF. The CDR3, as DNA: TGTGCCAGCAGTTTAGTCGGGGGGAGCTATGGCTACACCTTC.

The rearrangement links TRBV19 to TRBJ1-1, with D uncertain. V was pared by 5 bases and J by 7 bases, with 8 bases between. The CDR3 loop spans 11 amino acids. Per germline, CDR1 LNHDA and CDR2 SQIVND (reference sequence). The CDR3 is CASSRGFEAFF. The CDR3 DNA reads TGTGCCAGTAGTCGAGGATTTGAAGCTTTCTTT.

This chain uses TRBV12-3 or TRBV12-4 with TRBJ2-2, with a possible D match to TRBD1 (6 bases). With 5 bases removed from V and 8 bases from J, the gap between germline ends came to 12 bases. This CDR3 is 13 amino acids long. This chain's CDR3 is CASSVRGTGELFF. CDR3 nucleotides: TGTGCCAGCAGTGTGAGGGGGACAGGGGAGCTGTTTTTT.

The chain is built from TRBV7-8 and TRBJ1-1; possible D gene TRBD1, 5 bases. Germline V gives CDR1 SGHVS, CDR2 FQNEAQ. The V end was cut by 3 bases, the J end by 11 bases, with 16 bases between. The CDR3 is made up of 13 amino acids. This CDR3 is CASSLRDRLRAFF. The CDR3 DNA reads as TGTGCCAGCAGCTTGAGGGACCGCCTAAGGGCTTTCTTT.

The chain uses TRBV5-6 and TRBJ1-6; D is unresolved. Trimming removed 2 bases at V and 6 bases at J, with 9 bases between. CDR1 is SGHDT, CDR2 YYEEEE, per germline. The CDR3 sequence is 14 residues long. CDR3 coding DNA: TGTGCCAGCAGCTTCAGTGCCGGTAATTCACCCCTCCACTTT. Its protein product is CASSFSAGNSPLHF.

Concerning this clone itself: A read error may produce the germline difference seen at one junction end. J is TRBJ1-6 and V is TRBV2, with 8 nucleotides matching TRBD1. CDR1 is SNHLY and CDR2 is FYNNEI in the germline V gene. CDR3 length equals 14 residues. The CDR3 sequence is CASRERTGSVPLHF. In nucleotides, the CDR3 is TGTGCCAGCAGGGAGCGGACAGGGTCGGTACCCCTCCATTTT.

In regard to this clone: Its ends do not fully match the called genes, so a read error is possible. The chain combines TRBV10-1 with TRBJ1-1; D ambiguous. Germline assignment: CDR1 WNHNN and CDR2 SYGVQD (reference sequence). The CDR3 runs to 13 residues. The CDR3 DNA reads TGCGCCAGCAGTCAGTCTTTGAACACTGAAGCTTTCTTT. Translated, it gives CASSQSLNTEAFF.

This clone was observed a handful of times. This chain connects TRBV12-3 or TRBV12-4 to TRBJ1-5; unclear D gene. The CDR3 contains 13 residues. Trimming shortened V by 1 base and J by 5 bases, and 6 bases separated the two germline ends. As DNA, the CDR3 is TGTGCCAGCAGTTTAGTTCGCGATCAGCCCCAGCATTTT. Translated: CASSLVRDQPQHF.

This sequence joins TRBV5-1 and TRBJ2-1, with 7 bases identical to TRBD1. There are 14 residues in the CDR3. CDR1 and CDR2 (germline): SGHRS, YFSETQ. Trimming removed 5 bases from V and 3 bases from J; junction bases left unmatched: 5. DNA for the CDR3: TGCGCCAGCAGTACCGGGACAGACTACAATGAGCAGTTCTTC. Amino acid sequence: CASSTGTDYNEQFF. The complete variable domain, with remaining parts taken from reference TRBV5-1 and TRBJ2-1, reads KAGVTQTPRYLIKTRGQQVTLSCSPISGHRSVSWYQQTPGQGLQFLFEYFSETQRNKGNFPGRFSGRQFSNSRSEMNVSTLELGDSALYLCASSTGTDYNEQFFGPGTRLTVL.

The rearrangement joins TRBV6-5 to TRBJ2-2; 10 bases match TRBD1. V lost 7 bases and J lost 7; bases outside the gene matches: 6. CDR1 and CDR2 (germline): MNHEY, SVGAGI. This CDR3 has 14 amino acids. The CDR3 loop is CASILGQGVGELFF. CDR3 bases: TGTGCCAGCATACTAGGACAGGGGGTCGGGGAGCTGTTTTTT.

The chain recombines TRBV28 with TRBJ1-5; no clear D. V gave up 1 base and J gave up 4 bases, with 11 bases separating them. The CDR3 totals 15 residues. CDR1 and CDR2 (germline): MDHEN, SYDVKM. The CDR3 reads CASSLSYTPNQPQHF. In DNA, the CDR3 is TGTGCCAGCAGTTTATCCTACACCCCAAATCAGCCCCAGCATTTT. Combining the CDR3 with reference TRBV28 and TRBJ1-5 gives the whole variable domain DVKVTQSSRYLVKRTGEKVFLECVQDMDHENMFWYRQDPGLGLRLIYFSYDVKMKEKGDIPEGYSVSREKKERFSLILESASTNQTSMYLCASSLSYTPNQPQHFGDGTRLSIL.

This clone was seen a few times. This rearrangement joins TRBV10-3 to TRBJ2-1; 9 positions match TRBD2. There are 15 residues in the CDR3. Germline loops: CDR1 ENHRY, CDR2 SYGVKD. With V trimmed by 10 bases and J by 9 bases, 16 bases remained unmatched. The CDR3 bases are TGTGCCACCCACCTTGGGGCGGGGGGGCATAGTGAGCAGTTCTTC. Protein: CATHLGAGGHSEQFF.

This clone was recorded only once. V gene TRBV29-1 combines with J gene TRBJ1-1; TRBD1 aligns across 7 bases. Germline V gene lookup returns CDR1 SQVTM and CDR2 ANQGSEA. The CDR3 contains 13 residues. The V gene end was trimmed by 4 bases and the J gene end by 4 bases; junction bases not matched to a gene: 6. CDR3 in DNA: TGCAGCGTTGCGACAGGGTCGGCCACTGAAGCTTTCTTT. It yields the protein CSVATGSATEAFF.

The chain joins TRBV6-5 to TRBJ2-1; TRBD2 agrees at 8 bases. Per germline, CDR1 MNHEY and CDR2 SVGAGI. The length of the CDR3 is 16 residues. J gave up 4 bases and V 4 bases, and 9 bases lay outside the gene matches. The CDR3 nucleotides read TGTGCCAGCAGTTCCTTCGGGGCGGGGGGATACAATGAGCAGTTCTTC. Residues: CASSSFGAGGYNEQFF.

This chain uses TRBV6-5 with TRBJ2-4; either TRBD1 or TRBD2 may fit D (5 bases each). From germline, CDR1 is MNHEY and CDR2 SVGAGI. Trimming removed 7 bases from V and 2 bases from J, with 9 bases in between. The CDR3 totals 13 residues. Here the CDR3 DNA reads TGTGCCAGCACCGGGACCTCCAAAAACATTCAGTACTTC. Its protein product is CASTGTSKNIQYF.

V usage is TRBV5-1 and J usage is TRBJ1-4; D unclear. This CDR3 has 15 residues. V was cut by 6 bases and J by 0 bases, with 12 bases left in between. Germline V gene data show CDR1 as SGHRS and CDR2 as YFSETQ. The CDR3 coding sequence is TGCGCCAGCAAAAAAGATCCAGCAACTAATGAAAAACTGTTTTTT. It yields the protein CASKKDPATNEKLFF.

This chain links TRBV18 with TRBJ2-6; a weak D match, TRBD1 (6 bases). The CDR3 sequence is 16 residues long. Deletions cut 5 bases from V and 0 bases from J, with 11 bases between. Germline-derived CDR1 and CDR2 are KGHSH and LQKENI. The CDR3 loop is CASSETGSSGANVLTF. Here the CDR3 DNA reads TGTGCCAGCTCAGAGACAGGTAGCTCTGGGGCCAACGTCCTGACTTTC. The whole variable domain, remainder taken from reference TRBV18 and TRBJ2-6, is NAGVMQNPRHLVRRRGQEARLRCSPMKGHSHVYWYRQLPEEGLKFMVYLQKENIIDESGMPKERFSAEFPKEGPSILRIQQVVRGDSAAYFCASSETGSSGANVLTFGAGSRLTVL.

This sequence joins TRBV7-8 and TRBJ1-1, with D possibly matching TRBD1 (6 bases). There are 13 residues in the CDR3. Deletions cut 6 bases from V and 0 bases from J, with 8 bases between. CDR1 and CDR2 from the germline V gene are SGHVS and FQNEAQ. The CDR3 coding sequence is TGTGCCAGCAGACAGGGATTGAACACTGAAGCTTTCTTT. Translating it yields CASRQGLNTEAFF.

The chain has TRBV7-2 and TRBJ2-5; D not resolved. The CDR3 consists of 14 residues. Trimming pared 3 bases from V and 6 bases from J, leaving 14 bases between. Germline CDR1 reads SGHTA; CDR2 reads FQGNSA. The CDR3 region has the DNA TGTGCCAGCAGCTTTTCCCAGGTCGTGAAGACCCAGTACTTC. Protein sequence: CASSFSQVVKTQYF. Complete variable domain (other parts from reference TRBV7-2 and TRBJ2-5): GAGVSQSPSNKVTEKGKDVELRCDPISGHTALYWYRQSLGQGLEFLIYFQGNSAPDKSGLPSDRFSAERTGGSVSTLTIQRTQQEDSAVYLCASSFSQVVKTQYFGPGTRLLVL.